The following is a TCR beta chain sequence with its context. The repertoire was sequenced with immunoSEQ multiplex PCR; TCRdb's copy has only in-frame clones and lacks some. The sample shows 180,000 or so clones, 70% to 90% of them seen only once. This entry comes from a study of blood T cell repertoires in COVID-19. Germline V lookup: CDR1 SGHRS, CDR2 YFSETQ. There are 15 residues in the CDR3. J lost 6 bases, V lost 4 bases, and 10 bases had no gene match. Material: peripheral blood. The J gene is TRBJ2-1, the V gene TRBV5-1, with 7 nucleotides matching TRBD1. The clonotype comes from a man aged 35 to 55 with active or convalescent COVID-19. CDR3 in amino acids: CASSLRQGSFNEQFF. In DNA form, the CDR3 reads TGCGCCAGCAGCCTGAGACAGGGAAGCTTCAATGAGCAGTTCTTC.